This TCR beta chain is drawn from a study of shared clonotypes between healthy human individuals. Study-wide context: A couple of women and a few men aged 18 to 49 made up the donors. Per-donor plates numbered three CD4 naive, three CD4 memory, two CD8 naive and one CD8 memory. Overall study results and limits: Sorted-subset samples were not fully sequenced, rarefaction indicated.

Sequencing was performed with immunoSEQ multiplex PCR; in TCRdb, only in-frame clones are kept and a portion is missing. The data contain over a million clones, roughly 95% of them singletons. This CDR3 region has 14 residues. V lost 10 bases and J lost 6; bases outside the gene matches: 11. Germline CDR1 reads LNHDA; CDR2 reads SQIVND (reference sequence). Adult donors, all healthy and HIV-negative, had no recent acute infections or vaccinations. Worth noting for this clone: Its target is not known.

The chain joins TRBV19 to TRBJ2-2, with TRBD1 matching 7 bases. The sequenced sample consisted of naive CD4+ T cells sorted from blood. Subset given: CD45RA+ positively selected. This receptor was identified in a man in his thirties or forties in good health. CDR3 protein: CATIRQGTAGELFF. DNA of the CDR3: TGTGCCACCATACGACAGGGTACCGCCGGGGAGCTGTTTTTT.